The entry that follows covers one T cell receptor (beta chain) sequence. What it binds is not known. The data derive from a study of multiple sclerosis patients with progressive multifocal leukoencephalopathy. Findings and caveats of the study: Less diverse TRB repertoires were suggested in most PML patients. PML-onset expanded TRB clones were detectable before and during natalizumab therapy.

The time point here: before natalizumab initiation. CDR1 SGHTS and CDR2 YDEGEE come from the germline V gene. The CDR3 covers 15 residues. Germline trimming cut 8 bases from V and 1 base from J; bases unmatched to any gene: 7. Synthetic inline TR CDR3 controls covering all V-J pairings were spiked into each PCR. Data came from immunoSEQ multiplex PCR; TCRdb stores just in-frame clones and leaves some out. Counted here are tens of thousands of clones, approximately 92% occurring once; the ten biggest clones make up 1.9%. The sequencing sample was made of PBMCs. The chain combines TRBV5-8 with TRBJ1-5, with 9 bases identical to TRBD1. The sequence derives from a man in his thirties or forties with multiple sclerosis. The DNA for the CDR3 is TGTGCCAGTCGGGGGACAGGGCCCAGCAATCAGCCCCAGCATTTT. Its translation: CASRGTGPSNQPQHF.